The entry below gives a single TCR beta chain sequence along with its context. The data were produced by immunoSEQ multiplex PCR, yet TCRdb's version contains in-frame clones alone and is incomplete. Here the sample spans tens of thousands of clones, about 82% being singletons. Germline values: CDR1 LNHNV, CDR2 YYDKDF (reference sequence). Between the trimmed V and J ends, which lost 8 bases and 5 bases, there was a span of 18 bases. The CDR3 has 14 residues. This sample is part of a study of blood T cell repertoires in COVID-19. Whole-study context: Specimens from acute and convalescent COVID-19 originated in the United States, Italy and Spain. Sample material is recorded as cDNA or gDNA derived from T cells, B-cell-depleted T cells, or PBMCs.

The sequenced sample was peripheral blood. The rearrangement uses TRBV15 and TRBJ1-1; perhaps TRBD1 as D (6 bases). The TCR sequence derives from a woman aged 60 to 75 with acute or convalescent COVID-19. DNA for the CDR3: TGTGCCACCGGCTCCCACAGGGCGCAAACTGAAGCTTTCTTT. This translates into CATGSHRAQTEAFF. Looking up the rest from reference TRBV15 and TRBJ1-1 gives the full variable domain: DAMVIQNPRYQVTQFGKPVTLSCSQTLNHNVMYWYQQKSSQAPKLLFHYYDKDFNNEADTPDNFQSRRPNTSFCFLDIRSPGLGDTAMYLCATGSHRAQTEAFFGQGTRLTVV.